These 17 T cell receptor beta chains originate from one sample sequenced in a study of shared clonotypes between healthy human individuals. The table came from immunoSEQ multiplex PCR; TCRdb's copy has only in-frame clones and leaves some out. The table lists 90,000 to 150,000 clones, about 71% of them singletons. The sample consisted of memory CD8+ T cells sorted from blood. Subset here: CD45RO+ cells pooled with CCR7-negative TemRA cells. Every receptor here comes from a woman under 40 in good health.

Remarks on this clone: At the DNA level, this CDR3 is encoded by other sequences in the same sample as well. The J gene is TRBJ2-1, the V gene TRBV7-9; D may match TRBD1 or TRBD2 (5 bases each). The CDR3 covers 16 residues. V was shortened by 5 bases and J by 4 bases, with 18 bases between the two germline ends. CDR1 and CDR2 (germline): SEHNR, FQNEAQ (reference sequence). The chain's CDR3 is CASSPRGGSTYNEQFF. As DNA, the CDR3 is TGTGCCAGCAGCCCCCGGGGCGGTTCGACTTACAATGAGCAGTTCTTC.

This clone was found many times. CDR3 amino acids: CASSLLVADEQYF. For the CDR3, the DNA is TGTGCCAGCAGTTTATTGGTGGCAGACGAGCAGTACTTC. The chain couples TRBV28 to TRBJ2-7; D remains ambiguous. The CDR3 consists of 13 residues. Trimming pared 1 base from V and 5 bases from J, leaving 9 bases between. Germline V gene data show CDR1 as MDHEN and CDR2 as SYDVKM.

The chain uses TRBV28 and TRBJ1-4; the D gene is possibly TRBD1 (5 bases). CDR3 length: 14 amino acids. Trimming took off 6 bases at V and 8 bases at J, with 16 bases between the two ends. Germline V gene lookup returns CDR1 MDHEN and CDR2 SYDVKM. CDR3 residues: CASSKGREVEKLFF. The CDR3 DNA sequence: TGTGCCAGCAGCAAGGGGCGGGAGGTAGAAAAACTGTTTTTT.

CDR3 DNA sequence: TGTGCCAGCAGTGAGGGACTAGCGGGAGTCCCCGGGGAGCTGTTTTTT. This gives the protein CASSEGLAGVPGELFF. V usage is TRBV25-1 and J usage is TRBJ2-2, with 14 positions matching TRBD2. This CDR3 region has 16 residues. Germline CDR1 is MGHDK and CDR2 is SYGVNS. V dropped 3 bases and J dropped 6; count of bases not matched to a gene: 3.

There are many counts of this clone. The chain employs TRBV6-1 and TRBJ2-4, with D maybe TRBD1 (6 bases). Germline CDR1 is MNHNS and CDR2 is SASEGT. The CDR3 spans 16 residues. Trimming took 0 bases from V and 1 from J, leaving 10 bases between them. The CDR3 DNA follows: TGTGCCAGCAGTGAAGCAACTACAGGGGCCAAAAACATTCAGTACTTC. Its protein is CASSEATTGAKNIQYF.

This clone came up a few times. The chain carries TRBV18 and TRBJ2-7; 14 bases map to TRBD2. Germline trimming cut 6 bases from V and 3 bases from J; bases unmatched to any gene: 13. Germline V gives CDR1 KGHSH, CDR2 LQKENI. CDR3 length: 18 residues. This chain's CDR3 is CASSYAGTSGSSGYEQYF. The CDR3 coding sequence is TGTGCCAGCTCCTATGCCGGGACTAGCGGGAGTAGCGGCTACGAGCAGTACTTC. The whole variable domain, remainder taken from reference TRBV18 and TRBJ2-7, is NAGVMQNPRHLVRRRGQEARLRCSPMKGHSHVYWYRQLPEEGLKFMVYLQKENIIDESGMPKERFSAEFPKEGPSILRIQQVVRGDSAAYFCASSYAGTSGSSGYEQYFGPGTRLTVT.

This clone was seen a handful of times. The V and J genes are TRBV14 and TRBJ1-1; 9 bases match TRBD1. In germline, CDR1 is SGHDN, CDR2 FVKESK. With V trimmed by 3 bases and J by 0 bases, 5 bases remained unmatched. The CDR3 contains 16 residues. CDR3 in amino acids: CASSQLQGALNTEAFF. The CDR3 region has the DNA TGTGCCAGCAGCCAGTTACAGGGGGCATTGAACACTGAAGCTTTCTTT.

The V gene is TRBV7-9, the J gene TRBJ2-5, with 10 bases identical to TRBD1. The CDR3 length is 16 residues. J was trimmed by 4 bases and V by 0 bases; bases with no gene match: 5. CDR1 SEHNR and CDR2 FQNEAQ come from the germline V gene (reference sequence). The CDR3 sequence is CASSLAPGQGLETQYF. CDR3 coding DNA: TGTGCCAGCAGCTTAGCTCCGGGACAGGGGTTAGAGACCCAGTACTTC.

This clone has only a few counts. The J gene is TRBJ1-2, the V gene TRBV5-4; no clear D. Germline lookup yields CDR1 SGHNT and CDR2 YYREEE (reference sequence). The V end lost 4 bases, the J end lost 0 bases, and 7 bases lay between the germline ends. This CDR3 comprises 13 residues. The CDR3 nucleotides read TGTGCCAGCAGCACCGAGACTAACTATGGCTACACCTTC. This codes for CASSTETNYGYTF.

In its sample, this clone ranks as medium-sized. This chain connects TRBV7-9 to TRBJ1-5; D remains unclear. Trimming cost V 5 bases and J 5 bases, with 16 bases left between them. The germline V gene encodes CDR1 SEHNR and CDR2 FQNEAQ (reference sequence). The CDR3 is 15 amino acids. DNA for the CDR3: TGTGCCAGCAGCCCCACAGCCGGTGGGGATCAGCCCCAGCATTTT. It encodes CASSPTAGGDQPQHF.

This chain joins TRBV6-5 and TRBJ1-2; 10 bases line up with TRBD1. The CDR3 covers 15 residues. The V and J ends lost 2 bases and 7 bases, in that order; junction bases with no gene match: 7. Per germline, CDR1 MNHEY and CDR2 SVGAGI. The CDR3 bases are TGTGCCAGCAGTTACCCTGGACAGGGGGAGAGTGGCTACACCTTC. Translated, it gives CASSYPGQGESGYTF.

Here the CDR3 reads CASSDSTGLAGRLPYEQYF. In DNA, the CDR3 is TGTGCCAGCAGTGACTCTACGGGACTAGCGGGACGCCTTCCCTACGAGCAGTACTTC. The chain is built from TRBV6-4 and TRBJ2-7; 13 bases fit TRBD2. V was clipped by 0 bases and J by 2 bases; unmatched bases: 10. The germline gives CDR1 MRHNA, CDR2 SNTAGT. The CDR3 length is 19 residues.

This clone was seen more than once but under ten times. This chain connects TRBV7-9 to TRBJ2-3, with D unclear. V lost 5 bases and J 2 bases, leaving 8 bases between the germline ends. Per germline, CDR1 SEHNR and CDR2 FQNEAQ (reference sequence). The length of the CDR3 is 13 residues. The CDR3, as DNA: TGTGCCAGCAGCCCCCGGGCCACAGATACGCAGTATTTT. It specifies CASSPRATDTQYF.

This clone was detected a few times. The chain carries TRBV4-1 and TRBJ1-5, with D uncertain. The CDR3 sequence is 16 residues long. The ends were cut back, 0 bases at V and 6 bases at J, with 15 bases in the middle. Per germline, CDR1 MGHRA and CDR2 YSYEKL. CDR3 coding DNA: TGCGCCAGCAGCCAAGATCTGTTGAGGGCAATTCAGCCCCAGCATTTT. Encoded protein: CASSQDLLRAIQPQHF.

This rearrangement joins TRBV5-1 to TRBJ1-2; no clear D. The germline gives CDR1 SGHRS, CDR2 YFSETQ. This CDR3 is 13 amino acids long. The V and J ends lost 0 bases and 8 bases respectively, with 11 bases between them. In DNA, the CDR3 is TGCGCCAGCAGCTTGGAGGGTTTAGGAGGCTACACCTTC. It yields the protein CASSLEGLGGYTF. Based on the CDR3 plus reference TRBV5-1 and TRBJ1-2, the full variable domain is KAGVTQTPRYLIKTRGQQVTLSCSPISGHRSVSWYQQTPGQGLQFLFEYFSETQRNKGNFPGRFSGRQFSNSRSEMNVSTLELGDSALYLCASSLEGLGGYTFGSGTRLTVV.

The V and J genes are TRBV29-1 and TRBJ2-7, with a tentative D call TRBD2 (5 bases). The CDR3 is 11 amino acids. The ends were cut back, 4 bases at V and 7 bases at J, with 11 bases in the middle. CDR1 is SQVTM, CDR2 ANQGSEA, per germline. CDR3 region: CSVVSGWEQYF. The CDR3, as DNA: TGCAGCGTTGTATCGGGATGGGAGCAGTACTTC.

This chain links TRBV27 with TRBJ2-7; a possible D gene is TRBD2 (6 bases). V shed 3 bases and J shed 4 bases, with 13 bases lying between them. Germline V gene lookup returns CDR1 MNHEY and CDR2 SMNVEV (reference sequence). The CDR3 runs 14 residues. The CDR3 DNA reads as TGTGCCAGCAGTTTCTGGCTAGCGCCATACGAGCAGTACTTC. Amino acids: CASSFWLAPYEQYF.